Presented here are 23 T cell receptor beta chains from one specimen sequenced in a study of T cells in Graves' hyperthyroidism and ophthalmopathy. Amplified regions were TCR beta CDR3 sequences from RNA transcripts. During a first-round RT-PCR of the TCR CDR3, the HTBI primer set was used. TCRdb itself ran the multiplex PCR reads through MiXCR, one entry per CDR3 protein. The profile shows over 500,000 distinct CDR3 sequences, around 43% of them singletons. Sequenced input: peripheral blood or thyroid tissue (not recorded which). The source is an adult woman with Graves' disease, either hyperthyroidism or ophthalmopathy (not recorded which).

The table lists this clonotype with a few counts. The V gene is TRBV20-1, the J gene TRBJ2-2; 9 bases line up with TRBD1. Germline V gene data show CDR1 as DFQATT and CDR2 as SNEGSKA (reference sequence). CDR3 length: 16 residues. V lost 3 bases, J lost 4 bases, and 9 bases stayed unmatched. The CDR3 DNA reads as TGCAGTGCTAGGGGGAGGGGACAGGGTGGCACCGGGGAGCTGTTTTTT. Protein product: CSARGRGQGGTGELFF.

Of note for this clonotype: The junction does not match germline at one end; this may be a read error. CDR3 DNA sequence: TGTGCTAGCAGCTTAGAAGGGACAGGGGTGGGAGAGACCCAGTACTTC. As protein: CASSLEGTGVGETQYF. The V gene is TRBV7-7, the J gene TRBJ2-5, with TRBD1 matching 10 bases. Germline V lookup: CDR1 SSHAT, CDR2 FNYEAQ (reference sequence). The CDR3 has 16 residues.

V is TRBV20-1 and J is TRBJ2-5; 9 nucleotides match TRBD2. Looked up from germline, CDR1 is DFQATT and CDR2 is SNEGSKA (reference sequence). Trimming at V came to 3 bases and at J to 4 bases, leaving 9 bases not matched to a gene. The CDR3 length is 15 residues. The CDR3 DNA reads TGCAGTGCTAGCTCCGGGACTAGCTCGGGAGAGACCCAGTACTTC. It is translated as CSASSGTSSGETQYF.

V is TRBV2 and J is TRBJ2-5, with TRBD2 matching over 8 bases. This CDR3 is built from 15 residues. The junction had 4 bases not matched to a gene; V was cut back by 2 bases and J by 2 bases. Germline CDR1 is SNHLY and CDR2 is FYNNEI. The CDR3 coding sequence is TGTGCCAGCAGTGAATTGTCTAGCGGGCAAGAGACCCAGTACTTC. Translated, it gives CASSELSSGQETQYF.

In its sample, this clonotype was seen many times. The rearrangement links TRBV12-3 or TRBV12-4 to TRBJ1-2; 8 nucleotides match TRBD1. This CDR3 spans 13 amino acids. J was trimmed by 4 bases and V by 5 bases; bases with no gene match: 3. The CDR3 protein is CASSPTGGYGYTF. CDR3 DNA: TGTGCCAGCAGTCCCACAGGGGGCTATGGCTACACCTTC.

V is TRBV29-1 and J is TRBJ2-7, with TRBD1 matching over 11 bases. The length of the CDR3 is 12 residues. From germline, CDR1 is SQVTM and CDR2 ANQGSEA. V lost 8 bases and J lost 3; bases outside the gene matches: 3. The CDR3 sequence: CSKGQGVYEQYF. Here the CDR3 DNA reads TGCAGCAAGGGACAGGGGGTCTACGAGCAGTACTTC.

This clonotype was recorded only once. The V and J genes are TRBV18 and TRBJ2-3, with 7 bases aligning to TRBD1. The CDR3 sequence is 14 residues long. V trimming: 3 bases; J trimming: 0 bases; junction bases outside the gene matches: 0. Germline V gives CDR1 KGHSH, CDR2 LQKENI. The CDR3 reads CASSPTGSTDTQYF. The CDR3 DNA follows: TGTGCCAGCTCACCGACAGGGAGCACAGATACGCAGTATTTT.

As to this clonotype: This may stem from a read error, because a much larger clone lies one nucleotide away. The CDR3 does not close with the conserved phenylalanine or tryptophan, likely indicating a read error. The chain recombines TRBV29-1 with TRBJ1-1, with D perhaps TRBD1 (5 bases). The CDR3 has 13 amino acids. Germline values: CDR1 SQVTM, CDR2 ANQGSEA. Trimming removed 4 bases from V and 2 bases from J, with 11 bases in between. As DNA, the CDR3 is TGCAGCGTTGGGGCAGGGCTAAACACTGAAGCTTTCCTT. This encodes CSVGAGLNTEAFL.

The V call is TRBV7-2, the J call TRBJ1-5; 9 bases agree with TRBD1. CDR3 length: 13 amino acids. V shed 4 bases, J shed 15 bases, and the junction held 10 bases outside the gene matches. Germline assignment: CDR1 SGHTA and CDR2 FQGNSA. The CDR3 loop is CASSSPTGTGLHF. In DNA form, the CDR3 reads TGTGCCAGCAGCTCCCCCACCGGGACAGGGCTGCATTTT.

The chain employs TRBV29-1 and TRBJ1-2, with a possible D match to TRBD1 (5 bases). V lost 6 bases and J 7 bases, leaving 15 bases between the germline ends. From germline, CDR1 is SQVTM and CDR2 ANQGSEA. CDR3 length: 12 amino acids. For the CDR3, the DNA is TGCAGCGTGACTTACGGGGCGCGTGGCTACACCTTC. It yields the protein CSVTYGARGYTF.

This clonotype appeared once. This may come from a read error, since a much larger clone is one base off. The CDR3 carries no conserved terminal phenylalanine or tryptophan, so it likely arises from a read error. The chain couples TRBV6-9 to TRBJ2-2; weak D call: TRBD1 (6 bases). There are 12 residues in the CDR3. V was pared by 11 bases and J by 6 bases, with 13 bases between. Germline lookup yields CDR1 MNHGY and CDR2 SVAAGI. The CDR3 DNA sequence: TGTGCCTCATCAGGGGATGCCGGGGAGCTGTTTTCT. Its protein is CASSGDAGELFS.

There are many counts of this clonotype. The V call is TRBV7-2, the J call TRBJ2-5, with D possibly matching TRBD1 (6 bases). Looked up from germline, CDR1 is SGHTA and CDR2 is FQGNSA. This CDR3 has 16 residues. Trimming shortened V by 5 bases and J by 2 bases, and 18 bases separated the two germline ends. The CDR3 sequence: CASSPRDTSLQETQYF. In nucleotides, the CDR3 is TGTGCCAGCAGCCCAAGGGACACCAGTTTACAAGAGACCCAGTACTTC.

The J gene is TRBJ2-7, the V gene TRBV10-3; weak D call: TRBD1 (5 bases). V dropped 3 bases and J dropped 9 bases, with 15 bases sitting between them. Germline CDR1 and CDR2: ENHRY and SYGVKD. The CDR3 is 13 residues long. CDR3 residues: CAISEQNPQGQYF. The DNA for the CDR3 is TGTGCCATCAGTGAACAGAACCCTCAGGGGCAGTACTTC.

About this clonotype: The junction shows a germline mismatch at one end, possibly a read error. The V gene is TRBV10-3, the J gene TRBJ2-7, with D perhaps assigned TRBD1 or TRBD2 (5 bases each). The germline V gene encodes CDR1 ENHRY and CDR2 SYGVKD. The CDR3 covers 14 residues. Written as DNA, the CDR3 is TGTGCCAGCAGTACTCCGGGGACCCGCTACGAGCAGTACTTC. Encoded protein: CASSTPGTRYEQYF.

This chain links TRBV7-9 with TRBJ2-7; 9 nucleotides line up with TRBD1. Per the germline V gene, CDR1 is SEHNR and CDR2 is FQNEAQ (reference sequence). The CDR3 has 14 residues. Germline trimming cut 5 bases from V and 8 bases from J; bases unmatched to any gene: 10. The CDR3 protein is CASSHRDRVSQQYF. CDR3 bases: TGTGCCAGCAGCCACCGGGACAGGGTATCTCAGCAGTACTTC.

The table lists this clonotype with many counts. This sequence joins TRBV19 and TRBJ1-4; 8 bases fit TRBD1. Germline trimming cut 7 bases from V and 6 bases from J; bases unmatched to any gene: 7. The CDR3 length is 14 residues. Per germline, CDR1 LNHDA and CDR2 SQIVND (reference sequence). The CDR3 DNA reads as TGTGCCAGTAAGGTCCAGGGGGCGGATGAAAAACTGTTTTTT. Translated: CASKVQGADEKLFF.

This clonotype was seen a single time. The chain joins TRBV20-1 to TRBJ1-2; D call uncertain. Germline V lookup: CDR1 DFQATT, CDR2 SNEGSKA (reference sequence). The V end lost 1 base, the J end lost 11 bases, and 11 bases lay between the germline ends. The CDR3 is 11 amino acids. CDR3 sequence reads: CSARAQEGYTF. The CDR3 coding sequence is TGCAGTGCTAGAGCCCAAGAGGGATACACCTTC.

This clonotype was seen only a few times. The rearrangement links TRBV20-1 to TRBJ2-5; 8 bases match TRBD2. The CDR3 is 15 amino acids. Germline V gene data show CDR1 as DFQATT and CDR2 as SNEGSKA (reference sequence). The ends lost 1 base at V and 5 bases at J; junction bases unmatched: 9. CDR3: CSARGGAGVRETQYF. Written as DNA, the CDR3 is TGCAGTGCTAGAGGCGGAGCGGGAGTGAGGGAGACCCAGTACTTC.

This clonotype occurred many times. The chain carries TRBV20-1 and TRBJ1-3, with 8 bases aligning to TRBD1. Trimming removed 4 bases from V and 1 base from J; junction bases left unmatched: 9. CDR1 and CDR2 from the germline V gene are DFQATT and SNEGSKA (reference sequence). The CDR3 covers 16 residues. The CDR3, as DNA: TGCAGTGCTATCGGACAGGGAAGGGGGTCTGGAAACACCATATATTTT. It translates to CSAIGQGRGSGNTIYF.

Ten or more counts support this clonotype. CDR3 sequence (DNA): TGCGCCAGCGCGACAGGGCGGAATGAAAAACTGTTTTTT. As protein: CASATGRNEKLFF. This sequence joins TRBV5-1 and TRBJ1-4, with 7 bases aligning to TRBD1. The CDR3 is made up of 13 amino acids. Trimming removed 7 bases from V and 5 bases from J; junction bases left unmatched: 5. Germline V gives CDR1 SGHRS, CDR2 YFSETQ. Based on the CDR3 plus reference TRBV5-1 and TRBJ1-4, the full variable domain is KAGVTQTPRYLIKTRGQQVTLSCSPISGHRSVSWYQQTPGQGLQFLFEYFSETQRNKGNFPGRFSGRQFSNSRSEMNVSTLELGDSALYLCASATGRNEKLFFGSGTQLSVL.

This CDR3 is CSTSDSRTFMNTEAFF. The CDR3 coding sequence is TGCAGTACCTCCGACAGCCGTACCTTTATGAACACTGAAGCTTTCTTT. The gene calls are TRBV20-1 and TRBJ1-1; the D gene is possibly TRBD1 (5 bases). The germline CDR1 and CDR2 sequences are DFQATT and SNEGSKA (reference sequence). CDR3 size: 16 residues. V was pared by 8 bases and J by 0 bases, with 22 bases between.

This clonotype was counted many times. This chain connects TRBV7-9 to TRBJ1-5; the D gene is possibly TRBD1 (5 bases). Looked up from germline, CDR1 is SEHNR and CDR2 is FQNEAQ (reference sequence). The CDR3 consists of 14 residues. The germline V and J ends were trimmed by 5 bases and 5 bases, with 13 bases remaining between them. The CDR3 is CASSPEGTYQPQHF. The CDR3 coding sequence is TGTGCCAGCAGCCCAGAAGGGACTTATCAGCCCCAGCATTTT.

In this sample, this clonotype turned up many times. The V and J genes are TRBV20-1 and TRBJ1-3; D gene unclear. The ends were cut back, 6 bases at V and 2 bases at J, with 11 bases in the middle. Germline lookup yields CDR1 DFQATT and CDR2 SNEGSKA (reference sequence). This CDR3 has 13 amino acids. The CDR3 protein is CSAFGGAGNTIYF. CDR3 DNA: TGCAGTGCCTTCGGTGGGGCTGGAAACACCATATATTTT.